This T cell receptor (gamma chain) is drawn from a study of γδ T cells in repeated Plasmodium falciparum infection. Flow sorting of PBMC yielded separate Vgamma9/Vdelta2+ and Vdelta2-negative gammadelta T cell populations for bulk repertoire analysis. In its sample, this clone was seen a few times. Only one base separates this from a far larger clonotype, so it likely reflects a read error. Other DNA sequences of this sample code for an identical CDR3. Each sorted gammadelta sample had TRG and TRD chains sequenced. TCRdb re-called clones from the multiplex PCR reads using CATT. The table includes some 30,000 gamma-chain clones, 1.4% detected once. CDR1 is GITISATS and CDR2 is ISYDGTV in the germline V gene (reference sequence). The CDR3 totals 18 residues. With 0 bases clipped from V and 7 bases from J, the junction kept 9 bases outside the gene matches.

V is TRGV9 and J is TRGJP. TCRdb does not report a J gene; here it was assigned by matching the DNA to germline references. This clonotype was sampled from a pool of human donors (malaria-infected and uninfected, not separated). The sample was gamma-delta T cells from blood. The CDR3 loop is CALWEVLEVELGKKIKVF. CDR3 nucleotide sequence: TGTGCCTTGTGGGAGGTGCTCGAGGTTGAGTTGGGCAAAAAAATCAAGGTATTT.